This entry describes one T cell receptor beta chain. These data come from a study of shared clonotypes between healthy human individuals. Libraries were prepared by immunoSEQ multiplex PCR; TCRdb keeps only in-frame clonotypes and omits some of them. The sample lists roughly 2 million clones, 90% to 95% occurring once. Deletions cut 0 bases from V and 4 bases from J, with 9 bases between. Per germline, CDR1 LGHNA and CDR2 YSLEER. This CDR3 region has 14 residues. Sequenced sample: naive CD4+ T cells sorted from blood. The sample's subset: CD45RA+ positively selected. The chain uses TRBV4-3 and TRBJ2-5; unclear D gene. This receptor was identified in a man aged 18 to 30 in good health. CDR3 in amino acids: CASSQERIAETQYF. CDR3 coding DNA: TGCGCCAGCAGCCAAGAGCGGATCGCAGAGACCCAGTACTTC.